These 2 T cell receptor beta chains share one sample of origin, sequenced in a study of blood T cell repertoires in COVID-19. Some clones are missing from TCRdb's copy, which holds only in-frame ones; the method was immunoSEQ multiplex PCR. The table has more than 85,000 clones, over 60% seen once; the top ten hold more than 15%. Sequenced material: peripheral blood. All receptors derive from a woman of 80 years or more with active or convalescent COVID-19.

The chain couples TRBV5-8 to TRBJ1-4; perhaps TRBD1 as D (5 bases). Per the germline V gene, CDR1 is SGHTS and CDR2 is YDEGEE. Trimming cost V 0 bases and J 10 bases, with 13 bases left between them. CDR3 length equals 14 residues. The CDR3 DNA reads TGTGCCAGCAGCTTGGAGGGGCAAGTGGGAAAACTGTTTTTT. It yields the protein CASSLEGQVGKLFF.

The chain employs TRBV19 and TRBJ2-1; 11 nucleotides agree with TRBD2. CDR1 and CDR2 from the germline V gene are LNHDA and SQIVND (reference sequence). The CDR3 consists of 17 residues. J was trimmed by 7 bases and V by 10 bases; bases with no gene match: 18. DNA for the CDR3: TGTGCCACCTCTCCCTCTGTTACTAGCGGGAGTTGGAATGAGCAGTTCTTC. Translated, it gives CATSPSVTSGSWNEQFF.